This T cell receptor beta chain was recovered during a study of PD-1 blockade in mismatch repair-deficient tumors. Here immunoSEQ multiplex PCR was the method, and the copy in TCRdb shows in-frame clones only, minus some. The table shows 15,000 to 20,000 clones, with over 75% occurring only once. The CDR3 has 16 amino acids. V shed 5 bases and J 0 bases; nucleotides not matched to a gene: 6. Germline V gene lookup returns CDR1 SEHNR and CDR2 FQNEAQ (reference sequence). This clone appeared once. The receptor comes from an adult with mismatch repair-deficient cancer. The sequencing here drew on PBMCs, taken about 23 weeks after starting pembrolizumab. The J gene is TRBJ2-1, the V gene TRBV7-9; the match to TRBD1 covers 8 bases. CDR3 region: CASSETGAPSYNEQFF. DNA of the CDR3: TGTGCCAGCAGCGAGACAGGGGCGCCCTCCTACAATGAGCAGTTCTTC.